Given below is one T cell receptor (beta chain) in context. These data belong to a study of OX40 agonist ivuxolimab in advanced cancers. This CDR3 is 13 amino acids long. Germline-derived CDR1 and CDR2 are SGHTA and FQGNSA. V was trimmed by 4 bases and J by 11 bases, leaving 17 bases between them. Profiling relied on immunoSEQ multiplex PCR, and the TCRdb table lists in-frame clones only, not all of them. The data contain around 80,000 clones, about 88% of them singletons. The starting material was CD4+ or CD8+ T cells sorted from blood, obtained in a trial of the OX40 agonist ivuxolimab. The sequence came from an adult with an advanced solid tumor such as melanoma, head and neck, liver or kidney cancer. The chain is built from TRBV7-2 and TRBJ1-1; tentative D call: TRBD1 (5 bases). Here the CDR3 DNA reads TGTGCCAGCAGCTCACTGACCGGGGGTAAGGCTTTCTTT. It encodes CASSSLTGGKAFF. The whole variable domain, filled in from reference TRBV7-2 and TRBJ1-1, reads GAGVSQSPSNKVTEKGKDVELRCDPISGHTALYWYRQSLGQGLEFLIYFQGNSAPDKSGLPSDRFSAERTGGSVSTLTIQRTQQEDSAVYLCASSSLTGGKAFFGQGTRLTVV.